This is a list of T cell receptor beta chains from one sample in a study of cytomegalovirus exposure and HLA in healthy donors. Sequencing used immunoSEQ multiplex PCR; TCRdb keeps in-frame clones, though not all of them. The table has about 130,000 clones, 79% seen once. The sequenced material came from PBMCs. These receptors all come from a man aged 35-49 years in good health and CMV-seropositive. CDR3s include the opening cysteine and the closing phenylalanine or tryptophan. Fields, in order: clone size, D gene, J gene, V gene, CDR3 protein, CDR3 DNA. The D gene is left open where the match is weak. Size values are once, few and many counts, or a class for expanded clones, and some rows have none.

abundance: .; d_gene: TRBD2; j_gene: TRBJ2-1; v_gene: TRBV13; CDR3aa: CASSLEAGLAGDEQFF; CDR3nt: TGTGCCAGCAGCTTAGAAGCAGGACTAGCGGGGGATGAGCAGTTCTTC
abundance: few; d_gene: .; j_gene: TRBJ2-2; v_gene: TRBV11-1; CDR3aa: CASSFQDTGELFF; CDR3nt: TGTGCCAGCAGCTTTCAGGACACCGGGGAGCTGTTTTTT
abundance: .; d_gene: TRBD2; j_gene: TRBJ2-5; v_gene: TRBV2; CDR3aa: CASMGTSIAETQYF; CDR3nt: TGTGCCAGCATGGGGACTAGTATAGCAGAGACCCAGTACTTC
abundance: few; d_gene: .; j_gene: TRBJ2-3; v_gene: TRBV6-1; CDR3aa: CASSETFLRQDSGYF; CDR3nt: TGTGCCAGCAGTGAAACCTTCCTTAGACAGGACTCAGGGTATTTT
abundance: few; d_gene: .; j_gene: TRBJ1-1; v_gene: TRBV5-1; CDR3aa: CASSLARKDTEAFF; CDR3nt: TGCGCCAGCAGCTTGGCCAGGAAGGACACTGAAGCTTTCTTT
abundance: .; d_gene: .; j_gene: TRBJ1-2; v_gene: TRBV18; CDR3aa: CASSEGSGYTF; CDR3nt: TGTGCCAGCTCAGAGGGTTCTGGCTACACCTTC
abundance: .; d_gene: .; j_gene: TRBJ1-5; v_gene: TRBV7-9; CDR3aa: CASSLGSNNQPQHF; CDR3nt: TGTGCCAGCAGCTTAGGCAGTAATAATCAGCCCCAGCATTTT
abundance: .; d_gene: TRBD2; j_gene: TRBJ2-1; v_gene: TRBV7-9; CDR3aa: CASSSRTSGINNEQFF; CDR3nt: TGTGCCAGCAGCTCCAGGACTAGCGGGATTAACAATGAGCAGTTCTTC
abundance: .; d_gene: .; j_gene: TRBJ2-1; v_gene: TRBV19; CDR3aa: CASSIAGLRTYNEQFF; CDR3nt: TGTGCCAGTAGTATAGCGGGGTTGAGGACCTACAATGAGCAGTTCTTC
abundance: .; d_gene: TRBD1; j_gene: TRBJ2-1; v_gene: TRBV29-1; CDR3aa: CSVEDRTGVWRSNEQFF; CDR3nt: TGCAGCGTTGAAGATCGGACAGGGGTTTGGCGGTCCAATGAGCAGTTCTTC
abundance: few; d_gene: .; j_gene: TRBJ1-2; v_gene: TRBV7-2; CDR3aa: CASSWGGGRNYGYTF; CDR3nt: TGTGCCAGCAGCTGGGGAGGGGGGCGAAACTATGGCTACACCTTC
abundance: .; d_gene: .; j_gene: TRBJ1-1; v_gene: TRBV2; CDR3aa: CASRNQGEAFF; CDR3nt: TGTGCCAGCAGAAACCAGGGTGAAGCTTTCTTT
abundance: .; d_gene: .; j_gene: TRBJ2-1; v_gene: TRBV29-1; CDR3aa: CSGGQGSSYNGQFF; CDR3nt: TGCAGCGGGGGGCAGGGTAGCTCCTACAATGGGCAGTTCTTC
abundance: .; d_gene: .; j_gene: TRBJ1-3; v_gene: TRBV6-5; CDR3aa: CASSPGRGGNTIYF; CDR3nt: TGTGCCAGCAGCCCCGGCCGGGGTGGAAACACCATATATTTT
abundance: once; d_gene: .; j_gene: TRBJ1-1; v_gene: TRBV6-5; CDR3aa: CASSERGMNTEAFF; CDR3nt: TGTGCCAGCAGTGAAAGGGGAATGAACACTGAAGCTTTCTTT
abundance: .; d_gene: .; j_gene: TRBJ2-7; v_gene: TRBV5-1; CDR3aa: CASSPLADNSYEQYF; CDR3nt: TGCGCCAGCAGCCCGTTAGCGGACAACTCCTACGAGCAGTACTTC
abundance: .; d_gene: TRBD1; j_gene: TRBJ1-2; v_gene: TRBV11-3; CDR3aa: CASSTRTGAGYTF; CDR3nt: TGTGCCAGCAGCACTCGGACAGGGGCTGGCTACACCTTC
abundance: once; d_gene: TRBD1; j_gene: TRBJ1-5; v_gene: TRBV6-4; CDR3aa: CASSLDRDQPQHF; CDR3nt: TGTGCCAGCAGCCTTGACAGGGATCAGCCCCAGCATTTT
abundance: few; d_gene: .; j_gene: TRBJ1-2; v_gene: TRBV28; CDR3aa: CASSPPRQVYGYTF; CDR3nt: TGTGCCAGCAGTCCCCCCCGACAGGTCTATGGCTACACCTTC
abundance: .; d_gene: .; j_gene: TRBJ1-5; v_gene: TRBV19; CDR3aa: CASSGGDYSNQPQHF; CDR3nt: TGTGCCAGTAGTGGTGGGGACTATAGCAATCAGCCCCAGCATTTT
abundance: .; d_gene: .; j_gene: TRBJ1-1; v_gene: TRBV5-8; CDR3aa: CASSRGGALNTEAFF; CDR3nt: TGTGCCAGCAGCCGCGGGGGGGCCCTGAACACTGAAGCTTTCTTT
abundance: .; d_gene: TRBD2; j_gene: TRBJ2-2; v_gene: TRBV29-1; CDR3aa: CSVTGTSGTGELFF; CDR3nt: TGCAGCGTTACCGGGACTAGCGGTACCGGGGAGCTGTTTTTT
abundance: .; d_gene: TRBD1; j_gene: TRBJ2-2; v_gene: TRBV12-5; CDR3aa: CASGPGQGAGELFF; CDR3nt: TGTGCTAGTGGGCCGGGACAGGGCGCCGGGGAGCTGTTTTTT
abundance: once; d_gene: .; j_gene: TRBJ1-3; v_gene: TRBV6-5; CDR3aa: CASSYSRGSSGNTIYF; CDR3nt: TGTGCCAGCAGTTACTCTCGCGGGAGCTCTGGAAACACCATATATTTT
abundance: .; d_gene: .; j_gene: TRBJ1-1; v_gene: TRBV5-1; CDR3aa: CASSLAAQGATEAFF; CDR3nt: TGCGCCAGCAGCTTGGCGGCTCAGGGTGCCACTGAAGCTTTCTTT
abundance: .; d_gene: .; j_gene: TRBJ1-5; v_gene: TRBV2; CDR3aa: CASSAGERQPQHF; CDR3nt: TGTGCCAGCAGTGCGGGGGAAAGGCAGCCCCAGCATTTT
abundance: .; d_gene: TRBD1; j_gene: TRBJ2-7; v_gene: TRBV5-4; CDR3aa: CASSHRQGLNEQYF; CDR3nt: TGTGCCAGCAGCCACCGACAGGGTCTCAACGAGCAGTACTTC
abundance: .; d_gene: TRBD1; j_gene: TRBJ1-4; v_gene: TRBV28; CDR3aa: CASLSGTELKANEKLFF; CDR3nt: TGTGCCAGCCTTTCCGGGACAGAGCTTAAGGCTAATGAAAAACTGTTTTTT
abundance: .; d_gene: TRBD1; j_gene: TRBJ1-1; v_gene: TRBV6-1; CDR3aa: CASSEYGTGGPTKAFF; CDR3nt: TGTGCCAGCAGTGAATACGGGACAGGGGGCCCTACTAAAGCTTTCTTT
abundance: .; d_gene: .; j_gene: TRBJ1-1; v_gene: TRBV10-1; CDR3aa: CASRREWTTEAFF; CDR3nt: TGCGCCAGCAGGAGGGAGTGGACCACTGAAGCTTTCTTT
abundance: .; d_gene: TRBD1; j_gene: TRBJ1-1; v_gene: TRBV5-4; CDR3aa: CASSLGTGRGNTEAFF; CDR3nt: TGTGCCAGCAGCTTAGGGACAGGGAGAGGGAACACTGAAGCTTTCTTT
abundance: .; d_gene: TRBD2; j_gene: TRBJ2-5; v_gene: TRBV7-6; CDR3aa: CASSSGLAGGQETQYF; CDR3nt: TGTGCCAGCAGCTCGGGGCTAGCGGGAGGCCAAGAGACCCAGTACTTC
abundance: .; d_gene: TRBD2; j_gene: TRBJ2-6; v_gene: TRBV14; CDR3aa: CASSQDLAGDNVLTF; CDR3nt: TGTGCCAGCAGCCAAGATCTAGCGGGAGACAACGTCCTGACTTTC
abundance: .; d_gene: TRBD1; j_gene: TRBJ1-6; v_gene: TRBV9; CDR3aa: CASSVDWTGVSPLHF; CDR3nt: TGTGCCAGCAGCGTGGACTGGACAGGGGTTTCACCCCTCCACTTT
abundance: .; d_gene: TRBD1; j_gene: TRBJ2-5; v_gene: TRBV25-1; CDR3aa: CASSDRRDRGPQETQYF; CDR3nt: TGTGCCAGCAGTGATCGCCGGGACAGGGGCCCCCAAGAGACCCAGTACTTC
abundance: .; d_gene: TRBD1; j_gene: TRBJ2-3; v_gene: TRBV7-9; CDR3aa: CASSLRDRPDTQYF; CDR3nt: TGTGCCAGCAGCTTACGGGACAGACCAGATACGCAGTATTTT
abundance: .; d_gene: .; j_gene: TRBJ1-3; v_gene: TRBV7-9; CDR3aa: CASRTTSSGNTIYF; CDR3nt: TGTGCCAGCAGAACGACAAGCTCTGGAAACACCATATATTTT
abundance: .; d_gene: .; j_gene: TRBJ1-1; v_gene: TRBV5-1; CDR3aa: CASSPTGDRHMNTEAFF; CDR3nt: TGCGCCAGCAGCCCTACTGGAGACAGGCACATGAACACTGAAGCTTTCTTT
abundance: .; d_gene: TRBD1; j_gene: TRBJ2-7; v_gene: TRBV4-1; CDR3aa: CASRPTFRDRVIPGQYF; CDR3nt: TGCGCCAGCAGGCCAACATTCCGGGACAGGGTGATCCCCGGGCAGTACTTC
abundance: .; d_gene: TRBD2; j_gene: TRBJ2-1; v_gene: TRBV5-1; CDR3aa: CASSSPAGLAGTYNEQFF; CDR3nt: TGCGCCAGCAGCTCCCCTGCCGGACTAGCGGGTACCTACAATGAGCAGTTCTTC
abundance: .; d_gene: TRBD2; j_gene: TRBJ2-7; v_gene: TRBV5-4; CDR3aa: CASRERDGYEQYF; CDR3nt: TGTGCCAGCAGAGAGCGGGACGGGTACGAGCAGTACTTC
abundance: .; d_gene: TRBD1; j_gene: TRBJ2-7; v_gene: TRBV5-6; CDR3aa: CASSPGTGGGEQYF; CDR3nt: TGTGCCAGCAGCCCCGGGACAGGGGGCGGCGAGCAGTACTTC
abundance: .; d_gene: TRBD2; j_gene: TRBJ2-5; v_gene: TRBV5-6; CDR3aa: CASSRLATQETQYF; CDR3nt: TGTGCCAGCAGCAGACTAGCGACTCAAGAGACCCAGTACTTC
abundance: .; d_gene: .; j_gene: TRBJ2-7; v_gene: TRBV7-9; CDR3aa: CSSSQTGYSGEQYF; CDR3nt: TGTTCCAGCAGCCAAACAGGGTACTCCGGCGAGCAGTACTTC
abundance: .; d_gene: TRBD1; j_gene: TRBJ2-7; v_gene: TRBV5-1; CDR3aa: CASSLRTGQRSSYEQYF; CDR3nt: TGCGCCAGCAGCTTGCGAACGGGACAGCGGAGCTCCTACGAGCAGTACTTC
abundance: .; d_gene: .; j_gene: TRBJ1-3; v_gene: TRBV7-3; CDR3aa: CASSSSGDSGNTIYF; CDR3nt: TGTGCCAGCAGCTCCTCCGGGGACTCTGGAAACACCATATATTTT
abundance: .; d_gene: .; j_gene: TRBJ2-2; v_gene: TRBV4-1; CDR3aa: CASSQEVVSGFPGELFF; CDR3nt: TGCGCCAGCAGCCAAGAAGTAGTCTCCGGGTTCCCCGGGGAGCTGTTTTTT
abundance: few; d_gene: .; j_gene: TRBJ2-7; v_gene: TRBV27; CDR3aa: CASSFLPSYEQYF; CDR3nt: TGTGCCAGCAGTTTCCTCCCCTCCTACGAGCAGTACTTC
abundance: .; d_gene: .; j_gene: TRBJ1-1; v_gene: TRBV10-3; CDR3aa: CAISEVKDSQNTEAFF; CDR3nt: TGTGCCATCAGTGAGGTAAAGGACAGCCAGAACACTGAAGCTTTCTTT